This T cell receptor beta chain was recorded in a study of identical twins. Study-wide results and caveats: While abundant cord blood beta clonotypes carried fewer insertions, memory repertoires showed no such pattern. Sequences that were beta out-of-frame showed weaker excess twin sharing. Models underpredicted monozygotic twin sharing of out-of-frame TCR alpha.

This clonotype was seen ten or more times. The antigen is unknown. TCRdb itself ran the 5' RACE reads through MiXCR, one entry per CDR3 protein. This sample carries around 370,000 distinct CDR3 sequences, roughly 9% of them seen once, and the ten largest clones take about 8.1%. The CDR3 is 19 amino acids. The germline CDR1 and CDR2 sequences are LGHDT and YNNKEL (reference sequence). V lost 3 bases, J lost 7 bases, and 22 bases stayed unmatched. This rearrangement joins TRBV3-1 to TRBJ2-7; 9 bases are a match to TRBD2. Sequencing was done on a sample of naive T cells sorted from blood. The clonotype comes from a woman between 45 and 60 years old in good health. The CDR3 nucleotides read TGTGCCAGCAGCCACACTCCCTCTTTAGCGGGAGCCGGCCTCTTTGAGCAGTACTTC. This encodes CASSHTPSLAGAGLFEQYF.